These 18 T cell receptor beta chains originate from one sample sequenced in a study of OX40 agonist ivuxolimab in advanced cancers. The repertoire was sequenced with immunoSEQ multiplex PCR; TCRdb's copy has only in-frame clones and lacks some. The repertoire holds approximately 88,000 clones, with about 88% as singletons. The sequencing used CD4+ or CD8+ T cells sorted from blood, collected in a trial of the OX40 agonist ivuxolimab. These receptors originate from an adult with an advanced solid tumor such as melanoma, head and neck, liver or kidney cancer.

This chain uses TRBV21-1 with TRBJ2-7; the table names TRBD1, a call not compared with the DNA. TRBV21-1 is tagged as a pseudogene. This CDR3 spans 14 amino acids. The CDR3 bases are TGTGCCAGCAGCCGAACACAGGGTCCCTACGAGCAGTACTTC. This encodes CASSRTQGPYEQYF.

The chain combines TRBV6-6 with TRBJ1-1; D may be TRBD1 (6 bases). Germline V CDR1 and CDR2: MNHNY, SVGAGI (reference sequence). The ends were cut back, 2 bases at V and 1 base at J, with 8 bases in the middle. CDR3 size: 14 residues. The CDR3 sequence: CASSYEGQNTEAFF. The CDR3 DNA reads TGTGCCAGCAGTTACGAGGGACAGAACACTGAAGCTTTCTTT.

This clone was observed a few times. J is TRBJ1-1 and V is TRBV5-1; D remains ambiguous. Germline V gene data show CDR1 as SGHRS and CDR2 as YFSETQ. The V gene lost 0 bases and the J gene lost 6 bases, with 12 bases spanning the gap. This CDR3 is built from 14 residues. The CDR3, as DNA: TGCGCCAGCAGCTTGGATCGGGGATGGGCTGAAGCTTTCTTT. It codes for CASSLDRGWAEAFF.

The chain combines TRBV13 with TRBJ1-2, with D possibly TRBD1 on 5 matching bases. Germline V gives CDR1 PRHDT, CDR2 FYEKMQ (reference sequence). Trimming removed 3 bases from V and 6 bases from J, with 26 bases in between. This CDR3 is 18 amino acids long. CDR3 sequence: CASSFGVLRTPPRDGYTF. CDR3 nucleotides: TGTGCCAGCAGCTTCGGGGTCCTGAGGACACCTCCTAGGGATGGCTACACCTTC.

The chain is built from TRBV10-3 and TRBJ2-1; 10 nucleotides line up with TRBD2. Trimming took 2 bases from V and 1 from J; bases not matched to a gene: 2. This CDR3 spans 16 amino acids. Germline CDR1 and CDR2: ENHRY and SYGVKD. The CDR3 loop reads CAISEGAGGSYNEQFF. The DNA for the CDR3 is TGTGCCATCAGTGAGGGAGCGGGGGGGTCCTACAATGAGCAGTTCTTC.

The chain recombines TRBV7-9 with TRBJ1-4; D perhaps matches TRBD1 (6 bases). The germline CDR1 and CDR2 sequences are SEHNR and FQNEAQ (reference sequence). CDR3 length: 18 residues. The V and J ends lost 1 base and 6 bases respectively, with 21 bases between them. The DNA for the CDR3 is TGTGCCAGCAGCTTAGGTTCCTATAGGGGGTTTGTCGATGAAAAACTGTTTTTT. This sequence encodes CASSLGSYRGFVDEKLFF. Looking up the rest from reference TRBV7-9 and TRBJ1-4 gives the full variable domain: DTGVSQNPRHKITKRGQNVTFRCDPISEHNRLYWYRQTLGQGPEFLTYFQNEAQLEKSRLLSDRFSAERPKGSFSTLEIQRTEQGDSAMYLCASSLGSYRGFVDEKLFFGSGTQLSVL.

This clone was seen just once. The rearrangement uses TRBV19 and TRBJ2-7; 9 bases match TRBD2. Per the germline V gene, CDR1 is LNHDA and CDR2 is SQIVND (reference sequence). Losses at the gene ends were 5 bases for V and 0 bases for J; bases not matched to a gene: 5. The CDR3 covers 15 residues. The CDR3 DNA follows: TGTGCCAGTAGTTCTAGCGGGGCGGGCTCCTACGAGCAGTACTTC. It specifies CASSSSGAGSYEQYF.

This chain uses TRBV27 with TRBJ1-2; no clear D. The CDR3 runs to 13 residues. The germline V gene has CDR1 MNHEY and CDR2 SMNVEV (reference sequence). V lost 8 bases and J 2 bases, leaving 12 bases between the germline ends. The CDR3 protein is CASAEIPNYGYTF. CDR3 sequence (DNA): TGTGCCAGCGCGGAAATCCCAAACTATGGCTACACCTTC.

The sample holds a few counts of this clone. The gene calls are TRBV2 and TRBJ1-5; possible D gene TRBD1, 5 bases. With 8 bases removed from V and 4 bases from J, the gap between germline ends came to 15 bases. Germline-derived CDR1 and CDR2 are SNHLY and FYNNEI. This CDR3 is 14 amino acids long. For the CDR3, the DNA is TGTGCCAGCTCGGGGCACCTAAATAATCAGCCCCAGCATTTT. Translation gives CASSGHLNNQPQHF.

V and J are TRBV15 and TRBJ1-3, with TRBD1 as a possible D gene (6 bases). The germline gives CDR1 LNHNV, CDR2 YYDKDF (reference sequence). The CDR3 contains 17 residues. V gave up 0 bases and J gave up 1 base, with 13 bases separating them. CDR3 amino acids: CATSRDPLTGSGNTIYF. CDR3 nucleotides: TGTGCCACCAGCAGAGATCCCCTGACAGGATCTGGAAACACCATATATTTT. Combining the CDR3 with reference TRBV15 and TRBJ1-3 gives the whole variable domain DAMVIQNPRYQVTQFGKPVTLSCSQTLNHNVMYWYQQKSSQAPKLLFHYYDKDFNNEADTPDNFQSRRPNTSFCFLDIRSPGLGDTAMYLCATSRDPLTGSGNTIYFGEGSWLTVV.

The chain joins TRBV6-5 to TRBJ1-1; the D gene is possibly TRBD1 (5 bases). Germline values: CDR1 MNHEY, CDR2 SVGAGI. V gave up 4 bases and J gave up 8 bases, with 11 bases separating them. The length of the CDR3 is 12 residues. The CDR3 sequence: CASSFPGTEAFF. The CDR3 DNA is TGTGCCAGCAGTTTCCCAGGGACGGAAGCTTTCTTT.

The chain links TRBV11-2 to TRBJ1-5; a weak D match, TRBD1 (6 bases). Germline CDR1 is SGHAT and CDR2 is FQNNGV. This CDR3 is built from 13 residues. V lost 1 base and J lost 6, with 7 bases in between. As DNA, the CDR3 is TGTGCCAGCAGCTTAGGAGGGGGTCAGCCCCAGCATTTT. This sequence encodes CASSLGGGQPQHF.

This chain uses TRBV30 with TRBJ1-3; TRBD1 agrees at 7 bases. Trimming at V came to 5 bases and at J to 4 bases, leaving 5 bases not matched to a gene. Germline loops: CDR1 GTSNPN, CDR2 SVGIG (reference sequence). The CDR3 is 13 residues long. The CDR3 nucleotides are TGTGCCTGGGACAGGGTGAAGGGAAACACCATATATTTT. This sequence encodes CAWDRVKGNTIYF.

The chain joins TRBV9 to TRBJ2-7; D remains ambiguous. Germline CDR1 reads SGDLS; CDR2 reads YYNGEE. The CDR3 sequence is 13 residues long. V lost 4 bases to trimming and J lost 6 bases, with 14 bases between them. For the CDR3, the DNA is TGTGCCAGCAGCCTCCCCGGAATCGTCGAGCAGTACTTC. Translation gives CASSLPGIVEQYF.

The chain has TRBV4-2 and TRBJ2-7; D tentatively reads TRBD1 or TRBD2 (5 bases each). Per germline, CDR1 LGHNA and CDR2 YNFKEQ. The CDR3 runs to 15 residues. With 0 bases removed from V and 2 bases from J, the gap between germline ends came to 11 bases. The chain's CDR3 is CASSQDRDLPYEQYF. CDR3 coding DNA: TGTGCCAGCAGCCAAGATAGGGACCTACCCTACGAGCAGTACTTC.

The chain is built from TRBV27 and TRBJ2-5, with 7 bases matching TRBD2. CDR1 is MNHEY, CDR2 SMNVEV, per germline (reference sequence). The ends lost 2 bases at V and 5 bases at J; junction bases unmatched: 8. The CDR3 covers 15 residues. The CDR3 loop is CASSLGRAGLETQYF. CDR3 nucleotide sequence: TGTGCCAGCAGTTTAGGGAGGGCGGGCTTGGAGACCCAGTACTTC.

The V and J genes are TRBV2 and TRBJ2-7; 7 nucleotides line up with TRBD2. CDR1 SNHLY and CDR2 FYNNEI come from the germline V gene. CDR3 length equals 15 residues. Trimming at V came to 6 bases and at J to 0 bases, leaving 8 bases not matched to a gene. DNA of the CDR3: TGTGCCAGCAGGATGGGAGGGATGAACTCCTACGAGCAGTACTTC. This encodes CASRMGGMNSYEQYF.

V is TRBV29-1 and J is TRBJ2-5; D is tentatively TRBD1 or TRBD2 (5 bases each). The V end lost 5 bases, the J end lost 5 bases, and 12 bases lay between the germline ends. Germline CDR1 is SQVTM and CDR2 is ANQGSEA. CDR3 size: 12 residues. CDR3 nucleotide sequence: TGCAGCGTTTCGGGGCTATTCGAGACCCAGTACTTC. It is translated as CSVSGLFETQYF.